This T cell receptor (beta chain) was recovered during a study of radiotherapy plus CTLA-4 blockade in lung cancer. Background on the study: Objective responses emerged in 15% to 20% of patients, and over 30% attained disease control.

Profiling relied on immunoSEQ multiplex PCR, and the TCRdb table lists in-frame clones only, not all of them. This repertoire shows roughly 92,000 clones, approximately 83% found once; its top ten account for 2% to 2.5%. People whose metastatic non-small-cell lung cancer was chemo-refractory got focal radiation along with CTLA-4 blockade by ipilimumab. Germline CDR1 LNHDA, CDR2 SQIVND (reference sequence). V was cut by 3 bases and J by 6 bases, with 11 bases left in between. There are 13 residues in the CDR3. The clonotype was recovered from a human donor with non-small cell lung cancer who had a partial response to radiotherapy plus ipilimumab. The genes are TRBV19 and TRBJ1-1, with a possible D match to TRBD1 (5 bases). The specimen was peripheral blood, collected from a patient treated with radiotherapy plus ipilimumab. This chain's CDR3 is CASSIVTGAEAFF. The CDR3 coding sequence is TGTGCCAGTAGTATCGTCACAGGAGCTGAAGCTTTCTTT.